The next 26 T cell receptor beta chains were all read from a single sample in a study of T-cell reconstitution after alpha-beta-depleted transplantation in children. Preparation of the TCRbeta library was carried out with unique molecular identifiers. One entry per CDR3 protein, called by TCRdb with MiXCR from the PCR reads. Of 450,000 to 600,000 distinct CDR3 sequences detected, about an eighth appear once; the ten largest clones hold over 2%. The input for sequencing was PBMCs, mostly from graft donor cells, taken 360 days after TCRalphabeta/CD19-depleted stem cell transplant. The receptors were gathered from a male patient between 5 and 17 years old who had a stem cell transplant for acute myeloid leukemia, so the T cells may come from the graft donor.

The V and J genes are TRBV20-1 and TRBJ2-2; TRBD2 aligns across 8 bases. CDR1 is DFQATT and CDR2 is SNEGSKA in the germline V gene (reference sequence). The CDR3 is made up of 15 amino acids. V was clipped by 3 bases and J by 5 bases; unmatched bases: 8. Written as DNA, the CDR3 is TGCAGTGCTAGCGTAGCGGGAAAGGTGACCGGGGAGCTGTTTTTT. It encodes CSASVAGKVTGELFF.

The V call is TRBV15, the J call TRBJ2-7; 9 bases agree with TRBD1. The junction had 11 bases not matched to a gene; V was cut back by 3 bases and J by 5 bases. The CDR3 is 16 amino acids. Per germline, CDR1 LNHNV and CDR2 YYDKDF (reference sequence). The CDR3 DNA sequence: TGTGCCACCAGCAGGAGCACGGGACAGGGAGCCCACGAGCAGTACTTC. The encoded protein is CATSRSTGQGAHEQYF.

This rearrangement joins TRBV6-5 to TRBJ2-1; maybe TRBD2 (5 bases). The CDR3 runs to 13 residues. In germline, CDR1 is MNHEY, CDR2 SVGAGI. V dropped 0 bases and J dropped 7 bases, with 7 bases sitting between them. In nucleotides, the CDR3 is TGTGCCAGCAGTTACTCGACGGGGAATGAGCAGTTCTTC. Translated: CASSYSTGNEQFF.

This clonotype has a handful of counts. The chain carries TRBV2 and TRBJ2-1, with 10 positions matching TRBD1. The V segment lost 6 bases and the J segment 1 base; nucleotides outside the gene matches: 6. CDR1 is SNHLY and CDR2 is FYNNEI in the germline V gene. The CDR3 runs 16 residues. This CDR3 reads CASSRDRGLSYNEQFF. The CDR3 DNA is TGTGCCAGCAGCCGGGACAGGGGCCTGTCCTACAATGAGCAGTTCTTC. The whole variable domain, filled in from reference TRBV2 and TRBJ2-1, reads EPEVTQTPSHQVTQMGQEVILRCVPISNHLYFYWYRQILGQKVEFLVSFYNNEISEKSEIFDDQFSVERPDGSNFTLKIRSTKLEDSAMYFCASSRDRGLSYNEQFFGPGTRLTVL.

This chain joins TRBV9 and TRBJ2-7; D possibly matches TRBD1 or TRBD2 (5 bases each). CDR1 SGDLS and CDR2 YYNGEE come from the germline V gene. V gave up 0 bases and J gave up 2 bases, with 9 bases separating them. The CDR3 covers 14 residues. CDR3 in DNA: TGTGCCAGCAGCGTAGATGAGGGGCCCTACGAGCAGTACTTC. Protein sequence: CASSVDEGPYEQYF.

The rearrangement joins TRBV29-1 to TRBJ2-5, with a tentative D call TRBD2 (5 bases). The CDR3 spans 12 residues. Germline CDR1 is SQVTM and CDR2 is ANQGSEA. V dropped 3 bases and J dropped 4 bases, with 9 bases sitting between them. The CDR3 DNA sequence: TGCAGCGTTGAGGACTTACGAGAGACCCAGTACTTC. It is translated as CSVEDLRETQYF.

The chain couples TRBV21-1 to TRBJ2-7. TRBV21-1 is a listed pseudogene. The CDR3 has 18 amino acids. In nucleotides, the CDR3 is TGTGCCAGCAGCAAAGAGCGGCATCAGACGGCGATACCCTACGAGCAGTACTTC. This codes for CASSKERHQTAIPYEQYF.

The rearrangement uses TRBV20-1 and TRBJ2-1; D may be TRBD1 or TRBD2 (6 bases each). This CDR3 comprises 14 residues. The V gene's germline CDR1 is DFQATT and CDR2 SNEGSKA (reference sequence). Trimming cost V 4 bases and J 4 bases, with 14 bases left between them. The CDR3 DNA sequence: TGCAGTGCTATTAGCGGCAGGGGATACAATGAGCAGTTCTTC. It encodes CSAISGRGYNEQFF.

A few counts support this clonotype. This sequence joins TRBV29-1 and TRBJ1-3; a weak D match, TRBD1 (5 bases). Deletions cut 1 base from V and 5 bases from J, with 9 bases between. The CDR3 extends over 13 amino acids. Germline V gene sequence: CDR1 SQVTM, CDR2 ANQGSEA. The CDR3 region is CSVEAGARNTIYF. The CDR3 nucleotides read TGCAGCGTTGAAGCTGGGGCCCGAAACACCATATATTTT.

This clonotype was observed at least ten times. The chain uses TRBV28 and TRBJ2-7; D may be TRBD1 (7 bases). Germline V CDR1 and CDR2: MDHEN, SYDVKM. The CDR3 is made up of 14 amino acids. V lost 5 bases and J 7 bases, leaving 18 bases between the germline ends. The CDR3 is CASSPGGTDAEQYF. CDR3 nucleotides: TGTGCCAGCAGTCCCGGCGGGACAGACGCAGAGCAGTACTTC.

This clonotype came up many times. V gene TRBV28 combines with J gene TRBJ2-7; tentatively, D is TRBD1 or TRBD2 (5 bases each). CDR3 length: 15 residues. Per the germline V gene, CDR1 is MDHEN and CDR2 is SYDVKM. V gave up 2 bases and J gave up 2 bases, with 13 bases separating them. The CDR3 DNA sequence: TGTGCCAGCAGTTTACGGGACGGATTAACCTACGAGCAGTACTTC. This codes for CASSLRDGLTYEQYF.

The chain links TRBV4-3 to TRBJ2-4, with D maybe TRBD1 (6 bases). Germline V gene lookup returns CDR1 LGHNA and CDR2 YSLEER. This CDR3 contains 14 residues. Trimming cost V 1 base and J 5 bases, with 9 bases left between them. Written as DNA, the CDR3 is TGCGCCAGCAGCCAAGGGGCAGGGGAAAACATTCAGTACTTC. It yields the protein CASSQGAGENIQYF.

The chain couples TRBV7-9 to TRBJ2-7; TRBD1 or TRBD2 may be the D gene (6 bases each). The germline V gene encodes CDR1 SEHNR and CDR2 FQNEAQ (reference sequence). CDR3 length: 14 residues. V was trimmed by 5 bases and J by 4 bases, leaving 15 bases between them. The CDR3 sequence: CASSAFRGAYEQYF. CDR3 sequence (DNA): TGTGCCAGCAGCGCCTTTAGGGGGGCGTACGAGCAGTACTTC.

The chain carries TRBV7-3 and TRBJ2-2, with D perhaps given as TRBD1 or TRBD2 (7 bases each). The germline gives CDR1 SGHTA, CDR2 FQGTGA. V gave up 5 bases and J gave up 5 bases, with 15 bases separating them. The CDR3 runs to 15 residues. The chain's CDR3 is CASSPWQGGTGELFF. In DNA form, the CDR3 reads TGTGCCAGCAGCCCGTGGCAGGGGGGGACCGGGGAGCTGTTTTTT.

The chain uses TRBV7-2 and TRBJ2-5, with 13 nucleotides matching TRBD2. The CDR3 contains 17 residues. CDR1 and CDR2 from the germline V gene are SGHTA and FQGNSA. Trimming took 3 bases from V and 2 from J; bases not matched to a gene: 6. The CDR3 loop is CASSLLRTSGRQETQYF. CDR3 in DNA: TGTGCCAGCAGCTTGTTAAGGACTAGCGGGAGACAAGAGACCCAGTACTTC.

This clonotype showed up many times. The CDR3 DNA reads TGCGCCAGCAACTCGTTAGCGGGAGTCTACAATGAGCAGTTCTTC. Its translation is CASNSLAGVYNEQFF. The chain carries TRBV5-1 and TRBJ2-1; 9 bases align to TRBD2. Germline V gives CDR1 SGHRS, CDR2 YFSETQ. J gave up 3 bases and V 6 bases, and 7 bases lay outside the gene matches. The CDR3 sequence is 15 residues long.

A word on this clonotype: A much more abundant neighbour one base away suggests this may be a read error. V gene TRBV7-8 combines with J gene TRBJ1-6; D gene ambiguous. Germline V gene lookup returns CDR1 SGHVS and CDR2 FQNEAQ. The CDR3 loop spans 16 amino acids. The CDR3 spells CASRLVGDGRNSPLHF. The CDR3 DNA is TGTGCCAGCCGCTTAGTAGGAGACGGACGTAATTCACCCCTCCACTTT.

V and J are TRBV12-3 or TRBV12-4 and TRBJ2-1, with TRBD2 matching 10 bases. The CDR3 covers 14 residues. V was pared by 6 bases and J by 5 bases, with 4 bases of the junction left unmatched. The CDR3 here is CASSPSGSDNEQFF. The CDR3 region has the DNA TGTGCCAGCAGCCCTAGCGGGAGCGACAATGAGCAGTTCTTC.

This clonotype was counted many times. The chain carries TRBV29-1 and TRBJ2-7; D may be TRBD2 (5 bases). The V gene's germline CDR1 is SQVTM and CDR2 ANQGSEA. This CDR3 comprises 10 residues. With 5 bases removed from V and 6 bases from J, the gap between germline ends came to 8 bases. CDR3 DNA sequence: TGCAGCGTTCGTAGCGTCGAGCAGTACTTC. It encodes CSVRSVEQYF.

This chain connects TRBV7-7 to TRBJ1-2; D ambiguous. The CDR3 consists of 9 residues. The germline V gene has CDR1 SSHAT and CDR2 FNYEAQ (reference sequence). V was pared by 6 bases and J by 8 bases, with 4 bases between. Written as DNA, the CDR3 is TGTGCCAGCAGTCAAGGCTACACCTTC. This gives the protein CASSQGYTF.

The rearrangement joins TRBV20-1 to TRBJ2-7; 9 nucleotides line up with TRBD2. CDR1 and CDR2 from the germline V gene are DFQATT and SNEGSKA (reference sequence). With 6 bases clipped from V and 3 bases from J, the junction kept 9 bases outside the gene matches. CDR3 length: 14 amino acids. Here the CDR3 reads CSAPRLAVNYEQYF. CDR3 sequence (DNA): TGCAGTGCCCCTAGACTAGCGGTGAACTACGAGCAGTACTTC.

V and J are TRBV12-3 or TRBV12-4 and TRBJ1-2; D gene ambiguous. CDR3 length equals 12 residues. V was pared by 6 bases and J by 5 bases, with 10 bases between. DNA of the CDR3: TGTGCCAGCAGCTGGACTGCATATGGCTACACCTTC. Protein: CASSWTAYGYTF.

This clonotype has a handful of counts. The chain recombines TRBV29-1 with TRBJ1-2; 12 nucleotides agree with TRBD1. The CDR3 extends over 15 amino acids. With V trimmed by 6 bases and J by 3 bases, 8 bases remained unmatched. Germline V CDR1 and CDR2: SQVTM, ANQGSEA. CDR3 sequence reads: CSVSGTGGAYYGYTF. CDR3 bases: TGCAGCGTGTCCGGGACAGGGGGCGCGTACTATGGCTACACCTTC. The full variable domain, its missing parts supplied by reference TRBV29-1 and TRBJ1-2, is SAVISQKPSRDICQRGTSLTIQCQVDSQVTMMFWYRQQPGQSLTLIATANQGSEATYESGFVIDKFPISRPNLTFSTLTVSNMSPEDSSIYLCSVSGTGGAYYGYTFGSGTRLTVV.

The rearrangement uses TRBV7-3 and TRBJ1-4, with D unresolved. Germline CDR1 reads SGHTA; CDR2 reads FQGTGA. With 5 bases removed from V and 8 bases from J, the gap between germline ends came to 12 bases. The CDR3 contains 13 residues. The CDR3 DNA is TGTGCCAGCAGCCCCCAAATAGGAGAAAAACTGTTTTTT. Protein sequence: CASSPQIGEKLFF.

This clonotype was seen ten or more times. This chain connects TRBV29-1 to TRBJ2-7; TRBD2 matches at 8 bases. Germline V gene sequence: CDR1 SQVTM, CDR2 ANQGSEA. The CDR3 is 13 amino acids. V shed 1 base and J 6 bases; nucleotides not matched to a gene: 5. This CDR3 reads CSVEVLAGGEQYV. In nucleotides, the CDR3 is TGCAGCGTTGAAGTTCTTGCGGGGGGCGAGCAGTACGTC.

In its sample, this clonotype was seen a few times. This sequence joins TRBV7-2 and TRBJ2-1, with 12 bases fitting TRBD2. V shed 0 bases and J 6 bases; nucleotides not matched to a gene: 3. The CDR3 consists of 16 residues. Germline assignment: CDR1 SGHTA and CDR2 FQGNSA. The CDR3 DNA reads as TGTGCCAGCAGCTTAGCCCCGACTAGCGGGAGCAATGAGCAGTTCTTC. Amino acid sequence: CASSLAPTSGSNEQFF.